The 10 T cell receptor beta chains presented below share a single source sample, sequenced in a study of blood T cell repertoires in COVID-19 (TCRdb year 2020). The library was obtained by the immunoSEQ multiplex PCR assay. TCRdb provides this immuneACCESS table in a form limited to in-frame rearrangements. Some clones are lacking; in checked studies, under half of them reflect an unresolved V gene, and why the rest are absent is not known. The sample includes about 23,000 clones, with 80% to 90% observed a single time. Around 10% of the sample rests with the top ten. The sample comprised peripheral blood. These receptors were taken from a woman older than 75 with active or convalescent COVID-19.

The gene calls are TRBV3-1 (or the pseudogene TRBV3-2) and TRBJ2-7; 7 bases are shared with TRBD1. Germline V CDR1 and CDR2: LGHDT, YNNKEL (reference sequence). CDR3 length equals 17 residues. V was pared by 4 bases and J by 10 bases, with 22 bases of the junction left unmatched. This CDR3 is CASSLSGYRGPGLRQYF. The CDR3 bases are TGTGCCAGCAGCCTTTCAGGGTACAGGGGACCAGGCCTGAGACAGTACTTC.

This clone was detected a few times. The chain couples TRBV7-8 to TRBJ2-2; 8 nucleotides agree with TRBD1. Germline-derived CDR1 and CDR2 are SGHVS and FQNEAQ. Trimming cost V 0 bases and J 2 bases; bases outside gene matches: 5. This CDR3 region has 17 residues. CDR3 bases: TGTGCCAGCAGCTTAGCTGGGCAGGGGGCTAACACCGGGGAGCTGTTTTTT. Its translation is CASSLAGQGANTGELFF.

CDR3 protein: CASSSGQSGNTIYF. The CDR3, as DNA: TGTGCCAGCAGCTCCGGACAGTCCGGAAACACCATATATTTT. The rearrangement joins TRBV11-2 to TRBJ1-3, with D perhaps matching TRBD1 (6 bases). CDR1 SGHAT and CDR2 FQNNGV come from the germline V gene. Deletions cut 4 bases from V and 4 bases from J, with 11 bases between. The CDR3 consists of 14 residues. The whole variable domain, remainder taken from reference TRBV11-2 and TRBJ1-3, is EAGVAQSPRYKIIEKRQSVAFWCNPISGHATLYWYQQILGQGPKLLIQFQNNGVVDDSQLPKDRFSAERLKGVDSTLKIQPAKLEDSAVYLCASSSGQSGNTIYFGEGSWLTVV.

This sequence joins TRBV6-1 and TRBJ1-2; the D is unclear. Germline V gene lookup returns CDR1 MNHNS and CDR2 SASEGT. V was trimmed by 2 bases and J by 6 bases, leaving 13 bases between them. This CDR3 has 14 amino acids. The CDR3 nucleotides are TGTGCCAGCAGTGAATCTGCGACTCGTCATGGCTACACCTTC. Its translation is CASSESATRHGYTF.

The chain recombines TRBV9 with TRBJ2-1; 13 bases match TRBD2. The germline V gene has CDR1 SGDLS and CDR2 YYNGEE. V lost 3 bases and J lost 0; bases outside the gene matches: 6. The CDR3 is 18 amino acids. CDR3 loop: CASSGSWTSGSSYNEQFF. In DNA form, the CDR3 reads TGTGCCAGCAGCGGCTCATGGACTAGCGGGAGCTCCTACAATGAGCAGTTCTTC.

The rearrangement links TRBV5-1 to TRBJ1-1, with D tentatively TRBD1 (5 bases). The CDR3 has 15 amino acids. Germline lookup yields CDR1 SGHRS and CDR2 YFSETQ. Trimming removed 4 bases from V and 0 bases from J, with 13 bases in between. The CDR3 here is CASSPAGGMNTEAFF. In DNA, the CDR3 is TGCGCCAGCAGCCCGGCTGGGGGGATGAACACTGAAGCTTTCTTT. Based on the CDR3 plus reference TRBV5-1 and TRBJ1-1, the full variable domain is KAGVTQTPRYLIKTRGQQVTLSCSPISGHRSVSWYQQTPGQGLQFLFEYFSETQRNKGNFPGRFSGRQFSNSRSEMNVSTLELGDSALYLCASSPAGGMNTEAFFGQGTRLTVV.

V gene TRBV9 combines with J gene TRBJ2-7; 8 nucleotides line up with TRBD1. The CDR3 has 15 amino acids. Germline assignment: CDR1 SGDLS and CDR2 YYNGEE. Trimming at V came to 0 bases and at J to 2 bases, leaving 4 bases not matched to a gene. The CDR3 DNA reads as TGTGCCAGCAGCGTAGCTCCGGGACAGGCCTACGAGCAGTACTTC. Translating gives CASSVAPGQAYEQYF.

The rearrangement joins TRBV30 to TRBJ1-2; D remains unclear. CDR3 size: 15 residues. Germline V gene lookup returns CDR1 GTSNPN and CDR2 SVGIG (reference sequence). The germline V and J ends were trimmed by 0 bases and 2 bases, with 13 bases remaining between them. The CDR3: CAWSVRRPENYGYTF. Written as DNA, the CDR3 is TGTGCCTGGAGTGTACGGCGGCCAGAAAACTATGGCTACACCTTC. The full variable domain, its missing parts supplied by reference TRBV30 and TRBJ1-2, is SQTIHQWPATLVQPVGSPLSLECTVEGTSNPNLYWYRQAAGRGLQLLFYSVGIGQISSEVPQNLSASRPQDRQFILSSKKLLLSDSGFYLCAWSVRRPENYGYTFGSGTRLTVV.

The rearrangement uses TRBV5-1 and TRBJ1-1; D perhaps matches TRBD1 (5 bases). The ends were cut back, 0 bases at V and 4 bases at J, with 19 bases in the middle. This CDR3 region has 17 residues. Germline-derived CDR1 and CDR2 are SGHRS and YFSETQ. The CDR3 here is CASSLVISGDVGTEAFF. The CDR3 DNA follows: TGCGCCAGCAGCTTGGTAATCTCGGGGGACGTAGGCACTGAAGCTTTCTTT.

The V and J genes are TRBV7-3 and TRBJ2-3; 10 bases are shared with TRBD2. V gave up 0 bases and J gave up 3 bases; unmatched junction bases: 6. Germline loops: CDR1 SGHTA, CDR2 FQGTGA. The CDR3 loop spans 17 amino acids. The CDR3 reads CASSLTRGLASTDTQYF. CDR3 coding DNA: TGTGCCAGCAGCTTAACGCGGGGACTAGCGTCAACAGATACGCAGTATTTT.